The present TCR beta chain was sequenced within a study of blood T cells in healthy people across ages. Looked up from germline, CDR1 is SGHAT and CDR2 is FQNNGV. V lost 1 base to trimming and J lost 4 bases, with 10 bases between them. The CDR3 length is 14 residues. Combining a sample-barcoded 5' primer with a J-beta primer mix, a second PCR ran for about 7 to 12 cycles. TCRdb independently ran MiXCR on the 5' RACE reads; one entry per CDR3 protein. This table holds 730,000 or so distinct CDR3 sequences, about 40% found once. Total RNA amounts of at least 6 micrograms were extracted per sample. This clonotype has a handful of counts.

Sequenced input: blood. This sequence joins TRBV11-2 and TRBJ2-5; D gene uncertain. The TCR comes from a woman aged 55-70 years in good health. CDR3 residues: CASSLALRRETQYF. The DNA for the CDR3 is TGTGCCAGCAGCTTAGCCCTCCGGCGAGAGACCCAGTACTTC. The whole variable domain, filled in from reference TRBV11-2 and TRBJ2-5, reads EAGVAQSPRYKIIEKRQSVAFWCNPISGHATLYWYQQILGQGPKLLIQFQNNGVVDDSQLPKDRFSAERLKGVDSTLKIQPAKLEDSAVYLCASSLALRRETQYFGPGTRLLVL.